This entry lists 4 T cell receptor beta chains sequenced from one sample in a study of OX40 agonist ivuxolimab in advanced cancers. Here immunoSEQ multiplex PCR was the method, and the copy in TCRdb shows in-frame clones only, minus some. The table includes tens of thousands of clones, around 85% detected once. Sequenced material: CD4+ or CD8+ T cells sorted from blood, taken in a trial of the OX40 agonist ivuxolimab. These receptors originate from an adult with an advanced solid tumor such as melanoma, head and neck, liver or kidney cancer.

The V call is TRBV11-3, the J call TRBJ2-5; D assignment may be TRBD1 or TRBD2 (5 bases each). The germline V gene encodes CDR1 SGHNT and CDR2 YENEEA. V lost 4 bases, J lost 2 bases, and 11 bases lay in between. The CDR3 is 14 residues long. The CDR3 region has the DNA TGTGCCAGCAGCTCCGTTGGGGGACAAGAGACCCAGTACTTC. This translates into CASSSVGGQETQYF.

The chain is built from TRBV7-9 and TRBJ1-1; possibly TRBD1 for D (5 bases). Trimming left V 1 base short and J 3 bases short, with 15 bases between. Germline lookup yields CDR1 SEHNR and CDR2 FQNEAQ (reference sequence). The CDR3 loop spans 16 amino acids. In DNA, the CDR3 is TGTGCCAGCAGCTTAGGGGACGGGAGCAGGGACACTGAAGCTTTCTTT. It yields the protein CASSLGDGSRDTEAFF.

The rearrangement joins TRBV27 to TRBJ2-7; TRBD1 matches at 8 bases. Germline CDR1 is MNHEY and CDR2 is SMNVEV (reference sequence). After removal of 6 bases from V and 6 bases from J, the junction contained 13 bases not matched to a gene. The CDR3 runs 15 residues. The CDR3, as DNA: TGTGCCAGCAGCTTTACGATGGACAGGGTGGGCGAGCAGTACTTC. It yields the protein CASSFTMDRVGEQYF.

The gene calls are TRBV5-4 and TRBJ2-7, with D possibly being TRBD1 (6 bases). The CDR3 length is 16 residues. Germline CDR1 reads SGHNT; CDR2 reads YYREEE (reference sequence). With 1 base removed from V and 5 bases from J, the gap between germline ends came to 19 bases. The CDR3 coding sequence is TGTGCCAGCAGCTTGAGGCCCCGCGGACAGTCGGACGAGCAGTACGTC. Encoded protein: CASSLRPRGQSDEQYV.